The clone carrying this TCR beta chain has more than one count but fewer than ten. Its matching antigen is unknown. Using RNA transcripts as the source, TCR beta CDR3 regions were amplified. TCR CDR3 underwent first-round RT-PCR with the HTBI primer set. TCRdb re-called the multiplex PCR reads with MiXCR, one entry per CDR3 protein. This sample carries 530,000 or so distinct CDR3 sequences, roughly a sixth of them seen once, and the ten largest clones take approximately 15%. This record belongs to a study of T cells in Graves' hyperthyroidism and ophthalmopathy. The wider study: Any treatment followed the collection of peripheral blood at initial diagnosis.

Ophthalmopathy patients had Clinical Activity Score at least 3, NOSPECS grade at least 4, duration under 3 months. Findings and caveats of the study: Clonotypes that were expanded in thyroid above 0.001 mostly appeared in blood too.

CDR3 size: 15 residues. V was clipped by 1 base and J by 5 bases; unmatched bases: 5. Germline V gives CDR1 LNHNV, CDR2 YYDKDF (reference sequence). This TCR came from a woman aged 18 to 35 with Graves' ophthalmopathy. This chain links TRBV15 with TRBJ2-5; 9 nucleotides agree with TRBD2. Specimen: blood. CDR3 sequence (DNA): TGTGCCACCAGCAGAGTGAGCGGGGGGTACGAGACCCAGTACTTC. Translating it yields CATSRVSGGYETQYF.